The 32 T cell receptor beta chains below were found in one sample sequenced in a study of breast tumors, draining lymph nodes, adjacent tissues. Breast cancer patients provided tissue from their axillary draining lymph nodes. TCRdb fed the multiplex PCR reads into MiXCR, producing one record per CDR3 protein. The data contain about 140,000 distinct CDR3 sequences, 30% to 35% of them singletons. Material for sequencing was axillary lymph node tissue. The receptors derive from a female donor with breast cancer. Some clones in this sample may be carry-over from other donors' samples.

In its sample, this clonotype was seen many times. The genes are TRBV11-2 and TRBJ1-2; D call uncertain. Trimming left V 0 bases short and J 10 bases short, with 12 bases between. The CDR3 covers 13 residues. Germline CDR1 is SGHAT and CDR2 is FQNNGV. The CDR3 bases are TGTGCCAGCAGCTTAGATCAACATAGGGTCTACACCTTC. Residues: CASSLDQHRVYTF.

In this sample, this clonotype turned up once. The chain joins TRBV24-1 to TRBJ2-1; D gene ambiguous. The CDR3 loop spans 17 amino acids. V was clipped by 1 base and J by 2 bases, with 14 bases between them. The germline V gene has CDR1 KGHDR and CDR2 SFDVKD. CDR3 in amino acids: CATSDFGRALTYNEQFF. In nucleotides, the CDR3 is TGTGCCACCAGTGATTTTGGCCGGGCCCTCACCTACAATGAGCAGTTCTTC.

This clonotype was counted ten times or more. This CDR3 is CASSPRRGGTDTQYF. The CDR3 DNA follows: TGTGCCAGCAGCCCGAGACGGGGGGGCACAGATACGCAGTATTTT. The rearrangement links TRBV7-6 to TRBJ2-3, with 7 nucleotides matching TRBD2. The CDR3 totals 15 residues. Germline CDR1 reads SGHVS; CDR2 reads FNYEAQ. The V segment lost 5 bases and the J segment 1 base; nucleotides outside the gene matches: 6.

The rearrangement joins TRBV10-1 to TRBJ1-4, with D unresolved. V was trimmed by 1 base and J by 3 bases, leaving 6 bases between them. CDR3 length: 14 residues. Germline V gives CDR1 WNHNN, CDR2 SYGVQD (reference sequence). The CDR3 DNA reads as TGCGCCAGCAGTGAGTTCCAGTCTAATGAAAAACTGTTTTTT. Its protein is CASSEFQSNEKLFF.

As concerns this clonotype: A much larger clone differs from this one at a single base, so this may be a read error. This chain connects TRBV5-5 to TRBJ2-3; no firm D call. The CDR3 is made up of 18 amino acids. The germline V gene has CDR1 SGHKS and CDR2 YYEKEE (reference sequence). Trimming pared 1 base from V and 0 bases from J, leaving 18 bases between. In DNA form, the CDR3 reads TGTGCCAGCAGCTTGATTGGCACCCTCTTATCTAGCACAGATACGCAGTATTTT. This encodes CASSLIGTLLSSTDTQYF.

This clonotype was counted ten times or more. The CDR3 loop is CASSLVGAGFEQYF. The CDR3 DNA follows: TGTGCCAGCAGTTTAGTGGGGGCTGGTTTCGAGCAGTACTTC. This chain uses TRBV28 with TRBJ2-7; D is perhaps TRBD1 (6 bases). In germline, CDR1 is MDHEN, CDR2 SYDVKM. V was trimmed by 2 bases and J by 6 bases, leaving 14 bases between them. CDR3 length equals 14 residues.

This clonotype was observed many times. This chain links TRBV6-6 with TRBJ1-2; D unresolved. This CDR3 spans 14 amino acids. The germline CDR1 and CDR2 sequences are MNHNY and SVGAGI (reference sequence). With 6 bases removed from V and 4 bases from J, the gap between germline ends came to 15 bases. Written as DNA, the CDR3 is TGTGCCAGCAGAACCCTCGGGAATTTCTATGGCTACACCTTC. Amino acid sequence: CASRTLGNFYGYTF.

This clonotype came up many times. The chain joins TRBV18 to TRBJ1-2; the match to TRBD1 covers 8 bases. The CDR3 sequence is 14 residues long. CDR1 is KGHSH, CDR2 LQKENI, per germline. V lost 4 bases to trimming and J lost 8 bases; unmatched junction nucleotides: 9. The chain's CDR3 is CASSRGQGQGGYTF. The CDR3 bases are TGTGCCAGCTCACGCGGACAGGGACAAGGAGGCTACACCTTC.

This chain connects TRBV25-1 to TRBJ1-1; TRBD1 might be the D (6 bases). Trimming shortened V by 3 bases and J by 0 bases, and 8 bases separated the two germline ends. CDR3 length: 14 amino acids. Looked up from germline, CDR1 is MGHDK and CDR2 is SYGVNS. The DNA for the CDR3 is TGTGCCAGCAGTGATTGGGACATGAACACTGAAGCTTTCTTT. This translates into CASSDWDMNTEAFF.

With regard to this clonotype: It may be a read error: a sequence one base away is much more abundant. Lacking the conserved final phenylalanine or tryptophan, this CDR3 likely reflects a read error. The chain recombines TRBV11-2 with TRBJ2-3; D gene ambiguous. Germline assignment: CDR1 SGHAT and CDR2 FQNNGV. Trimming removed 5 bases from V and 0 bases from J, with 15 bases in between. This CDR3 is 16 amino acids long. In nucleotides, the CDR3 is TGTGCCAGCAGCCAGAATCCTTTGGCTAGCACAGATACGCAGTATTCT. Amino acid sequence: CASSQNPLASTDTQYS.

This clonotype appeared many times. The rearrangement joins TRBV6-5 to TRBJ1-4, with no clear D. With 0 bases removed from V and 8 bases from J, the gap between germline ends came to 22 bases. The CDR3 is made up of 18 amino acids. Germline CDR1 MNHEY, CDR2 SVGAGI. CDR3 sequence reads: CASSYSIFSAAVREKLFF. CDR3 DNA: TGTGCCAGCAGTTACTCGATTTTTTCTGCAGCGGTGAGGGAAAAACTGTTTTTT.

The sample holds many counts of this clonotype. The genes are TRBV19 and TRBJ2-1, with D tentatively TRBD1 (6 bases). V was shortened by 4 bases and J by 8 bases, with 15 bases between the two germline ends. Germline CDR1 and CDR2: LNHDA and SQIVND (reference sequence). The CDR3 spans 14 residues. The CDR3 here is CASSKGTAGDEQFF. The CDR3 DNA is TGTGCCAGTAGTAAGGGGACCGCAGGGGATGAGCAGTTCTTC.

This clonotype appeared a few times. The chain combines TRBV6-2 or TRBV6-3 with TRBJ2-1; D might be TRBD2 (6 bases). This CDR3 comprises 16 residues. Trimming shortened V by 6 bases and J by 1 base, and 16 bases separated the two germline ends. The germline CDR1 and CDR2 sequences are MNHEY and SVGEGT. The CDR3 bases are TGTGCCAGCAGGTCTTTAGTTGGGGGGTCCTACAATGAGCAGTTCTTC. Translation gives CASRSLVGGSYNEQFF.

This sequence joins TRBV7-3 and TRBJ1-1; unclear D gene. Per germline, CDR1 SGHTA and CDR2 FQGTGA. V was trimmed by 5 bases and J by 1 base, leaving 17 bases between them. The CDR3 runs 16 residues. The CDR3 loop reads CASSPRNRKGNTEAFF. For the CDR3, the DNA is TGTGCCAGCAGCCCTAGAAACAGAAAAGGGAACACTGAAGCTTTCTTT.

This clonotype was detected many times. A read error may explain this, as a much larger clone is one base away. Since the CDR3 does not end with the conserved phenylalanine or tryptophan, this likely comes from a read error. DNA for the CDR3: TGCAGTGCTAGAGAGGCGGGGTGGGATCCCACCCTCCACTCT. Translation gives CSAREAGWDPTLHS. This chain uses TRBV20-1 with TRBJ1-6, with D hard to call. Trimming removed 0 bases from V and 14 bases from J, with 17 bases in between. The length of the CDR3 is 14 residues. Per the germline V gene, CDR1 is DFQATT and CDR2 is SNEGSKA (reference sequence).

This clonotype was counted a few times. CDR3 coding DNA: TGTGCCAGCAGTCGTTTGACGAGGCCAGCTTTCTTT. Translation: CASSRLTRPAFF. The rearrangement joins TRBV2 to TRBJ1-1; D is ambiguous. V lost 5 bases and J lost 10, with 14 bases in between. Germline V gene sequence: CDR1 SNHLY, CDR2 FYNNEI. The length of the CDR3 is 12 residues.

Notes on this clonotype: This may arise from a read error, as a much more abundant clone is one base away. The chain has TRBV12-3 or TRBV12-4 and TRBJ1-5; weak D call: TRBD1 (5 bases). The ends were cut back, 6 bases at V and 0 bases at J, with 15 bases in the middle. This CDR3 has 16 amino acids. The CDR3 spells CASRAGTPNSNQPQHF. The CDR3 region has the DNA TGTGCCAGCAGGGCGGGGACTCCGAATAGCAATCAGCCCCAGCATTTT.

This clonotype was seen repeatedly, ten times or more. The chain couples TRBV6-5 to TRBJ1-2; the D gene is possibly TRBD1 (5 bases). The CDR3 has 14 residues. Germline V gene sequence: CDR1 MNHEY, CDR2 SVGAGI. Trimming took off 2 bases at V and 1 base at J, with 8 bases between the two ends. The CDR3 loop is CASSYLGLNYGYTF. The CDR3 DNA sequence: TGTGCCAGCAGTTACCTGGGGCTTAACTATGGCTACACCTTC.

The rearrangement links TRBV20-1 to TRBJ1-1; D ambiguous. The germline V gene has CDR1 DFQATT and CDR2 SNEGSKA (reference sequence). Trimming removed 1 base at V and 4 bases at J, with 13 bases between. The CDR3 is 14 residues long. CDR3 nucleotide sequence: TGCAGTGCTAGAGTGGAGTGGGGAGCCACTGAAGCTTTCTTT. Amino acids: CSARVEWGATEAFF.

The chain couples TRBV12-3 or TRBV12-4 to TRBJ1-5; maybe TRBD1 (6 bases). This CDR3 has 15 amino acids. V lost 6 bases and J lost 0, with 12 bases in between. CDR3 protein: CASRPTGYSNQPQHF. In DNA, the CDR3 is TGTGCCAGCAGACCGACAGGATATAGCAATCAGCCCCAGCATTTT.

This clonotype was observed at least ten times. The V gene is TRBV7-6, the J gene TRBJ1-1; D is unresolved. The germline CDR1 and CDR2 sequences are SGHVS and FNYEAQ. V lost 8 bases to trimming and J lost 3 bases, with 13 bases between them. The length of the CDR3 is 13 residues. CDR3 nucleotide sequence: TGTGCCAGCGGGAGCCAAGACTACACTGAAGCTTTCTTT. Amino acids: CASGSQDYTEAFF.

Many counts were recorded for this clonotype. The chain uses TRBV7-8 and TRBJ1-5; D is possibly TRBD1 (5 bases). This CDR3 has 15 residues. Germline-derived CDR1 and CDR2 are SGHVS and FQNEAQ. With 6 bases removed from V and 5 bases from J, the gap between germline ends came to 17 bases. The CDR3 nucleotides read TGTGCCAGCAGAGCCGACAGCCTTGGGTATCAGCCCCAGCATTTT. Its protein product is CASRADSLGYQPQHF.

The chain links TRBV28 to TRBJ1-2, with 10 bases aligning to TRBD1. Trimming cost V 7 bases and J 5 bases; bases outside gene matches: 19. Germline V gene sequence: CDR1 MDHEN, CDR2 SYDVKM. This CDR3 contains 18 residues. The CDR3 nucleotides are TGTGCCAGCAAACTAAGCGGTAATCGGGACAGGGGCCCTTATGGCTACACCTTC. This sequence encodes CASKLSGNRDRGPYGYTF.

This clonotype was seen more than once but under ten times. The chain links TRBV6-1 to TRBJ1-1, with D possibly being TRBD1 (5 bases). The CDR3 has 13 residues. The germline V gene encodes CDR1 MNHNS and CDR2 SASEGT. V was shortened by 7 bases and J by 4 bases, with 13 bases between the two germline ends. CDR3 DNA sequence: TGTGCCAGCATCCCAGGGTTCGGCACTGAAGCTTTCTTT. Protein product: CASIPGFGTEAFF.

There are many counts of this clonotype. The chain uses TRBV11-1 and TRBJ2-1; D may be TRBD1 or TRBD2 (5 bases each). CDR3 length: 16 residues. V lost 1 base to trimming and J lost 7 bases, with 17 bases between them. CDR1 and CDR2 from the germline V gene are SGHAT and FQDESV (reference sequence). This CDR3 is CASSLVGRVPGNEQFF. The CDR3 DNA sequence: TGTGCCAGCAGCTTAGTAGGCAGGGTACCGGGAAATGAGCAGTTCTTC.

This clonotype was recorded at least ten times. This sequence joins TRBV20-1 and TRBJ2-3; D remains unclear. Germline V CDR1 and CDR2: DFQATT, SNEGSKA (reference sequence). Between the trimmed V and J ends, which lost 0 bases and 7 bases, there was a span of 8 bases. The CDR3 spans 12 residues. CDR3 protein: CSARDLVNTQYF. For the CDR3, the DNA is TGCAGTGCTAGAGATCTGGTGAATACGCAGTATTTT.

This clonotype was seen at least ten times. CDR3 amino acids: CASSELVVSDTQYF. CDR3 in DNA: TGTGCCAGCAGTGAATTAGTAGTGTCAGATACGCAGTATTTT. The chain has TRBV2 and TRBJ2-3; D gene ambiguous. Germline CDR1 reads SNHLY; CDR2 reads FYNNEI. The CDR3 spans 14 residues. The V end was cut by 2 bases, the J end by 4 bases, with 10 bases between.

There are many counts of this clonotype. The J gene is TRBJ2-5, the V gene TRBV28; D may be TRBD1 (6 bases). From germline, CDR1 is MDHEN and CDR2 SYDVKM. This CDR3 contains 13 residues. V gave up 11 bases and J gave up 1 base, with 14 bases separating them. The CDR3 spells CAAGDRVQETQYF. The CDR3 coding sequence is TGTGCCGCAGGGGACCGGGTCCAAGAGACCCAGTACTTC.

This clonotype appeared many times. The rearrangement uses TRBV6-5 and TRBJ1-6; possible D gene TRBD1, 5 bases. The CDR3 has 15 amino acids. Germline loops: CDR1 MNHEY, CDR2 SVGAGI. The V gene lost 1 base and the J gene lost 7 bases, with 11 bases spanning the gap. The CDR3 coding sequence is TGTGCCAGCAGTTACTTAAGGCAGGGAAATTCACCCCTCCACTTT. Translation: CASSYLRQGNSPLHF.

The gene calls are TRBV7-3 and TRBJ2-3; possibly TRBD2 for D (5 bases). Trimming removed 2 bases from V and 11 bases from J, with 20 bases in between. The germline gives CDR1 SGHTA, CDR2 FQGTGA. CDR3 length: 15 amino acids. In DNA form, the CDR3 reads TGTGCCAGCAGCTTAGTTGAGGGTTCCTACAATGAGCAGTATTTT. Residues: CASSLVEGSYNEQYF.

The chain is built from TRBV6-1 and TRBJ2-1, with D perhaps matching TRBD2 (8 bases). Trimming shortened V by 5 bases and J by 8 bases, and 25 bases separated the two germline ends. CDR1 MNHNS and CDR2 SASEGT come from the germline V gene. CDR3 length equals 17 residues. The CDR3, as DNA: TGTGCCAGCAGTCCGGTCGGCGGGGGGAACACAGGGGATGAGCAGTTCTTC. Encoded protein: CASSPVGGGNTGDEQFF.

This clonotype was detected ten times or more. The junction departs from germline at one end; a sequencing error may be responsible. This chain links TRBV6-1 with TRBJ1-2, with TRBD1 matching 7 bases. The CDR3 totals 14 residues. Germline-derived CDR1 and CDR2 are MNHNS and SASEGT. The CDR3: CASSQATGSRGYTF. CDR3 coding DNA: TGTGCCAGCAGTCAAGCGACAGGGTCGAGGGGCTACACCTTC.